This T cell receptor (beta chain) was profiled in a study of cytomegalovirus exposure and HLA in healthy donors. Study information: Across almost 400 genotyped donors, about 86% landed in the Caucasian-associated ancestry cluster. General study findings and limits: According to the study, 160 or so TCR beta chains were cytomegalovirus-associated. Apparent HLA restriction characterized most CMV-associated TCR beta chains in a later analysis. Later analysis placed DRB1 highest and HLA-C lowest in TCR association rates, which differed by HLA locus.

This CDR3 has 17 amino acids. Germline V gene lookup returns CDR1 SGDLS and CDR2 YYNGEE. The ends lost 0 bases at V and 12 bases at J; junction bases unmatched: 14. On this clone itself: Its antigen is unknown.

The PCR had 60 Vbeta and 13 Jbeta primers. Libraries were prepared by immunoSEQ multiplex PCR; TCRdb keeps only in-frame clonotypes and omits some of them. The profile shows around 150,000 clones, roughly 71% of them singletons. Sequencing input: PBMCs. The chain is built from TRBV9 and TRBJ1-6; 8 nucleotides agree with TRBD1. This TCR derives from a male donor in good health and CMV-seropositive. In DNA, the CDR3 is TGTGCCAGCAGCGTAGGCGGAGGACAGGGCGGATTTGTACCCCTCCACTTT. Protein sequence: CASSVGGGQGGFVPLHF.